The rows below give T cell receptor beta chains drawn from one sample of a study of blood T cells in healthy people across ages. TCRdb passed the 5' RACE reads through MiXCR, listing each CDR3 protein once. The sample yields about 1,600,000 distinct CDR3 sequences, roughly 45% seen once. Material for sequencing was blood. The receptors were sampled from a woman aged 18 to 35 in good health. The CDR3 runs from the conserved cysteine through the conserved F or W. The order of the fields is V gene, CDR3 protein.

v_gene: TRBV10-3; CDR3aa: CAIAAVSGQGYTF
v_gene: TRBV11-2; CDR3aa: CASSVTGTANNEKLFF
v_gene: TRBV28; CDR3aa: CASSSGQRISGYTF
v_gene: TRBV20-1; CDR3aa: CSAGTSGFNEQFF
v_gene: TRBV20-1; CDR3aa: CSARFVPGQGAAGNQPQHF
v_gene: TRBV5-1; CDR3aa: CASSLGSGQGDEKLFF
v_gene: TRBV10-3; CDR3aa: CAIRPAGYGYTF
v_gene: TRBV6-6; CDR3aa: CASSYGRNSYEQYF
v_gene: TRBV5-1; CDR3aa: CASSPRAGLSDIQYF
v_gene: TRBV6-2/TRBV6-3; CDR3aa: CASSRYGSGELFF
v_gene: TRBV12-3/TRBV12-4; CDR3aa: CASGGGREQFF
v_gene: TRBV6-5; CDR3aa: CASETSGRTGELFF
v_gene: TRBV4-1; CDR3aa: CASSQDAGGANVLTF
v_gene: TRBV12-3/TRBV12-4; CDR3aa: CASALLQDQPQHF
v_gene: TRBV21-1; CDR3aa: CAIGGSPYEQYF
v_gene: TRBV27; CDR3aa: CATLLLKGATTFRYEQYF
v_gene: TRBV7-2; CDR3aa: CASNYRTGDGYTF
v_gene: TRBV4-2; CDR3aa: CACSQSDIHTDTQYF
v_gene: TRBV5-5; CDR3aa: CASSLLGQGYDEQYF
v_gene: TRBV5-5; CDR3aa: CASSITGSSTEAFF
v_gene: TRBV19; CDR3aa: CASMTSGLTDTQYF
v_gene: TRBV7-9; CDR3aa: CASSLAPSSYSEQFF
v_gene: TRBV27; CDR3aa: CASSFSGGGEYF
v_gene: TRBV12-3/TRBV12-4; CDR3aa: CASSYATEAFF
v_gene: TRBV29-1; CDR3aa: CSASDAGTQYF
v_gene: TRBV4-1; CDR3aa: CASSQDGLKGSYEQYF
v_gene: TRBV11-2; CDR3aa: CASSYLAGATKNIQYF
v_gene: TRBV5-5; CDR3aa: CASSLSQLNSPLHF
v_gene: TRBV12-3/TRBV12-4; CDR3aa: CASSLGGLAGGPYNERYF
v_gene: TRBV28; CDR3aa: CASSLGTSGGAYETQYF
v_gene: TRBV27; CDR3aa: CASSLPGDPYEQYF
v_gene: TRBV6-2/TRBV6-3; CDR3aa: CASSNDPRDEQYF
v_gene: TRBV5-1; CDR3aa: CASKKRENTGELFF
v_gene: TRBV10-1; CDR3aa: CASSESGAPEQFF